These 5 T cell receptor beta chains originate from one sample sequenced in a study of blood T cell repertoires in COVID-19. Some clones are missing from TCRdb's copy, which holds only in-frame ones; the method was immunoSEQ multiplex PCR. The data hold 250,000 to 300,000 clones, with approximately 85% observed a single time. What was sequenced was peripheral blood. The receptors derive from a woman between 70 and 85 years old with acute or convalescent COVID-19.

V usage is TRBV30 and J usage is TRBJ2-7; weak D call: TRBD2 (6 bases). Trimming stripped 1 base from V and 3 bases from J, with 10 bases between. The CDR3 contains 13 residues. Germline lookup yields CDR1 GTSNPN and CDR2 SVGIG (reference sequence). CDR3 amino acids: CAWSGGGLYEQYF. Written as DNA, the CDR3 is TGTGCCTGGAGTGGGGGAGGCCTCTACGAGCAGTACTTC.

The chain employs TRBV14 and TRBJ2-7, with D perhaps matching TRBD1 (6 bases). The CDR3 consists of 14 residues. V was cut by 4 bases and J by 6 bases, with 16 bases left in between. Per germline, CDR1 SGHDN and CDR2 FVKESK. The CDR3 loop is CASSRIGGVGEQYF. CDR3 in DNA: TGTGCCAGCAGCCGGATAGGGGGAGTCGGCGAGCAGTACTTC.

The chain has TRBV3-1 (or the pseudogene TRBV3-2) and TRBJ1-2; maybe TRBD1 (5 bases). Trimming took 4 bases from V and 10 from J, leaving 16 bases between them. Germline values: CDR1 LGHDT, CDR2 YNNKEL (reference sequence). The CDR3 consists of 13 residues. The CDR3 sequence is CASSRPGTFIYTF. The CDR3 nucleotides read TGTGCCAGCAGCCGTCCCGGGACTTTTATCTACACCTTC.

This clone appeared once. The V call is TRBV5-1, the J call TRBJ1-1; no clear D gene. Trimming shortened V by 2 bases and J by 1 base, and 6 bases separated the two germline ends. Germline CDR1 and CDR2: SGHRS and YFSETQ. This CDR3 is 13 amino acids long. The CDR3, as DNA: TGCGCCAGCAGCTTCGCGGAGAACACTGAAGCTTTCTTT. Protein: CASSFAENTEAFF.

The chain combines TRBV6-5 with TRBJ2-7; weak D call: TRBD1 (6 bases). The CDR3 extends over 12 amino acids. Trimming removed 6 bases from V and 3 bases from J, with 9 bases in between. Germline loops: CDR1 MNHEY, CDR2 SVGAGI. CDR3 nucleotide sequence: TGTGCCAGCAGGGACAGTCTCTACGAGCAGTACTTC. It translates to CASRDSLYEQYF.